The rows below give T cell receptor beta chains drawn from one sample of a study of T cells in tumors after PD-1 blockade. The protocol was immunoSEQ multiplex PCR, while the TCRdb copy is restricted to in-frame clones and leaves out a portion. The sample consists of fewer than 7,000 clones, 68% of them appearing once. The sequenced sample was tumor tissue, obtained before anti-PD-1 treatment. The source of these receptors is a human donor with basal cell carcinoma. The CDR3 runs from the conserved cysteine through the conserved F or W. The D gene is left open where the match is weak. Size values are once, few and many counts, or a class for expanded clones, and some rows have none.

clone size	V gene	J gene	D gene	CDR3 DNA	CDR3 protein
-	TRBV9	TRBJ2-1	-	TGTGCCAGCAGCGCCCCGACGGGGGTTCTGGGTCCGAATGAGCAGTTCTTC	CASSAPTGVLGPNEQFF
-	TRBV27	TRBJ1-1	-	TGTGCCAGCAGTTTGGCCAGGGACACTGAAGCTTTCTTT	CASSLARDTEAFF
-	TRBV7-9	TRBJ1-6	-	TGTGCCAGCAGCTTTGGGGCAGGGTCCTCTTCTAATTCACCCCTCCACTTT	CASSFGAGSSSNSPLHF
-	TRBV12-3/TRBV12-4	TRBJ2-3	-	TGTGCCAGCACCCTACCCGGCACAGATACGCAGTATTTT	CASTLPGTDTQYF
-	TRBV4-1	TRBJ2-3	TRBD2	TGCGCCAGCAGCCAGGCAGAACTAGCGGGGGGGCGTCGGACGCAGTATTTT	CASSQAELAGGRRTQYF
-	TRBV5-1	TRBJ2-5	-	TGCGCCAGCAGCTTGGGACTCGGACTTCGCCAAGAGACCCAGTACTTC	CASSLGLGLRQETQYF
-	TRBV7-6	TRBJ2-3	-	TGTGCCAGCAGCTTGAGTGGTGGAGGGGGTACGCAGTATTTT	CASSLSGGGGTQYF
few	TRBV10-1	TRBJ1-4	-	TGCGCCAGCAGTGAGTCTACCGTAGGGAGTGGTGAAAAACTGTTTTTT	CASSESTVGSGEKLFF
-	TRBV6-5	TRBJ2-2	-	TGTGCCAGTCCTAACGACGCGGACACCGGGGAGCTGTTTTTT	CASPNDADTGELFF
-	TRBV5-1	TRBJ1-1	-	TGCGCCAGCAGCTTGGGCAGGGCCGGTGAAGCTTTCTTT	CASSLGRAGEAFF
few	TRBV3-1/TRBV3-2	TRBJ2-1	-	TGTGCCAGCAGCCCCCAGGCCTTTAGCTCCTACAATGAGCAGTTCTTC	CASSPQAFSSYNEQFF
-	TRBV18	TRBJ1-1	-	TGTGCCAGCTCCCCGCCCCAGGACACTGAAGCTTTCTTT	CASSPPQDTEAFF
-	TRBV30	TRBJ2-1	TRBD2	TGTGCCTGGAGAGTTCGGGGGGGCCTGAATGAGCAGTTCTTC	CAWRVRGGLNEQFF
-	TRBV6-5	TRBJ1-2	-	TGTGCCAGCAGTTACTCGAGGGCCGTAGGAGATGGCTACACCTTC	CASSYSRAVGDGYTF
-	TRBV5-4	TRBJ1-1	-	TGTGCCAGCAGCCGGTCGTTTCCCCTAAACAATGAAGCTTTCTTT	CASSRSFPLNNEAFF
medium-sized	TRBV11-3	TRBJ2-1	TRBD2	TGTGCCAGCAGTCAACCCGGGGGGGCCGATGAGCAGTTCTTC	CASSQPGGADEQFF
medium-sized	TRBV5-6	TRBJ2-3	-	TGTGCCAGCAGCGCGGGACAGCTAACAGATACGCAGTATTTT	CASSAGQLTDTQYF
-	TRBV3-1/TRBV3-2	TRBJ2-4	-	TGTGCCAGCGAAGGTCTGGGAAGTATTCAGTACTTC	CASEGLGSIQYF
large	TRBV7-8	TRBJ1-6	-	TGTGCCAGCAGCTTAGTTGGACTTGGGAGTTCACCCCTCCACTTT	CASSLVGLGSSPLHF
-	TRBV10-2	TRBJ1-2	TRBD1	TGCGCCAGCAGTGGATCAGGGACAGGGGGCGGTTCGTCCTATGGCTACACCTTC	CASSGSGTGGGSSYGYTF
-	TRBV6-5	TRBJ1-5	-	TGTGCCAGCAGGGACATCAGCAATCAGCCCCAGCATTTT	CASRDISNQPQHF
-	TRBV2	TRBJ2-3	TRBD2	TGTGCCACACGACCGACTAGCCTAAGCACAGATACGCAGTATTTT	CATRPTSLSTDTQYF
-	TRBV30	TRBJ2-6	-	TGTGCCTGGAGTGGGGGGGCACACTCTGGGGCCAACGTCCTGACTTTC	CAWSGGAHSGANVLTF
-	TRBV7-9	TRBJ2-2	-	TGTGCCAGCAGCTTAGGGGACCATAACACCGGGGAGCTGTTTTTT	CASSLGDHNTGELFF
-	TRBV9	TRBJ2-3	-	TGTGCCAGCAGCCGGGACAACCCCACAGATACGCAGTATTTT	CASSRDNPTDTQYF
-	TRBV10-2	TRBJ2-5	TRBD2	TGCGCCAGCAGTGAGGCGGGGGGGCGGGAGACCCAGTACTTC	CASSEAGGRETQYF
-	TRBV6-1	TRBJ2-7	-	TGTGCCAGCAGTGAAGTTTATGCAGAGCCGATATACGAGCAGTACTTC	CASSEVYAEPIYEQYF
-	TRBV19	TRBJ1-5	-	TGTGCCAGTACATCGCAGGGAATCAATCAGCCCCAGCATTTT	CASTSQGINQPQHF
-	TRBV6-4	TRBJ2-2	-	TGTGCCAGCAGTGAGTCCACCACCGGGGAGCTGTTTTTT	CASSESTTGELFF
few	TRBV29-1	TRBJ2-6	-	TGCAGCGTCGCCCGGGACGTCGACTCTGGGGCCAACGTCCTGACTTTC	CSVARDVDSGANVLTF
-	TRBV3-1/TRBV3-2	TRBJ1-2	-	TGTGCCAGCAGCCAAATTAGCTACTATGGCTACACCTTC	CASSQISYYGYTF
few	TRBV5-1	TRBJ2-6	-	TGCGCCAGCAGCTTGGGTCAGAGTTCTGGGGCCAACGTCCTGACTTTC	CASSLGQSSGANVLTF
-	TRBV5-1	TRBJ1-4	-	TGCGCCAGCAGCTCCCCAAACACTGAAAAACTGTTTTTT	CASSSPNTEKLFF
-	TRBV5-1	TRBJ1-2	-	TGCGCCAGCAGCTTGGAGGTAGAGAGGTATGGCTACACCTTC	CASSLEVERYGYTF
-	TRBV5-5	TRBJ1-1	TRBD1	TGTGCCAGCAGACAAACAGGGGATGAAGCTTTCTTT	CASRQTGDEAFF
once	TRBV27	TRBJ1-2	TRBD1	TGTGCCAGCAGCGGGACAGGGGAGGCCTATGGCTACACCTTC	CASSGTGEAYGYTF
-	TRBV6-6	TRBJ1-3	TRBD1	TGTGCCAGCAGTCGACAGGGAGTCACTGGAAACACCATATATTTT	CASSRQGVTGNTIYF
-	TRBV7-3	TRBJ2-4	-	TGTGCCAGCAGCTTCCCAGATCGTAACATTCAGTACTTC	CASSFPDRNIQYF
-	TRBV19	TRBJ2-2	TRBD1	TGTGCCAGTAGGACACCGGGACAGGCGAACACCGGGGAGCTGTTTTTT	CASRTPGQANTGELFF
-	TRBV5-1	TRBJ1-1	TRBD1	TGCGCCAGCAGCGATCCGGGACAGAGGAACACTGAAGCTTTCTTT	CASSDPGQRNTEAFF
-	TRBV2	TRBJ2-5	-	TGTGCCAGCTCTACCCATCAAGAGACCCAGTACTTC	CASSTHQETQYF
few	TRBV18	TRBJ2-7	-	TGTGCCAGCTCACCACCGAGCAGGGGCAGCAAGTACGAGCAGTACTTC	CASSPPSRGSKYEQYF
once	TRBV4-2	TRBJ2-2	TRBD2	TGTGCCAGCAGCCGGTGGGGGGGGGCGAACACCGGGGAGCTGTTTTTT	CASSRWGGANTGELFF
few	TRBV27	TRBJ2-5	-	TGTGCCAGCAGTACCCTTACAGAGTACCAAGAGACCCAGTACTTC	CASSTLTEYQETQYF
large	TRBV5-1	TRBJ2-2	TRBD1	TGCGCCAGCAGCGGTCCGGGACAGGGGGCCGGGGAGCTGTTTTTT	CASSGPGQGAGELFF
-	TRBV7-9	TRBJ2-2	TRBD1	TGTGCCAGCAGCCCCTGGGACAGTCCCACCGGGGAGCTGTTTTTT	CASSPWDSPTGELFF
large	TRBV7-3	TRBJ2-5	-	TGTGCCAGCAGCTTAGATCCGGGGCCAAGCGGGACCCAGTACTTC	CASSLDPGPSGTQYF
-	TRBV5-1	TRBJ2-7	-	TGCGCCAGCAGCTTGGTGGGAGGTTCCAACGAGCAGTACTTC	CASSLVGGSNEQYF
-	TRBV20-1	TRBJ1-2	TRBD1	TGCAGTGCTCGTGACAGGGTCGGTGACTATGGCTACACCTTC	CSARDRVGDYGYTF
-	TRBV3-1/TRBV3-2	TRBJ2-1	TRBD1	TGTGCCAGCAGCCAACCGGGACAGGGGTCCTACAATGAGCAGTTCTTC	CASSQPGQGSYNEQFF